This T cell receptor (beta chain) was obtained from a study of monozygotic twins with inflammatory bowel disease. Findings and limits, study-wide: Especially with disease activity, IBD patients had fewer clonotypes in common with others than healthy twins did.

This CDR3 comprises 12 residues. In germline, CDR1 is SGHVS, CDR2 FQNEAQ. Of note for this clonotype: Its antigen is still unknown.

TCRalpha and TCRbeta cDNA was put through two nested PCRs of roughly 16 and 10 cycles. TCRdb derives one entry per CDR3 protein from the 5' RACE reads, leaving out DNA. The listing records approximately 390,000 distinct CDR3 sequences. This clonotype was obtained from a human donor with ulcerative colitis or Crohn's disease, or a healthy co-twin of an affected twin (not recorded which). The chain has TRBV7-8 and TRBJ2-5; TCRdb designates TRBD1, a call that cannot be tested without DNA. The sample taken for sequencing was blood. The CDR3 here is CASTQDSRAQYF.